This TCR beta chain was retrieved from a study of TIL therapy for anti-PD-1-resistant metastatic lung cancer. Study-level background: Most patients had lung adenocarcinoma.

Sequencing used immunoSEQ v3. Sequencing depth was around 1.9 million read pairs for survey level, about 5-6 million for deep. Sequenced by immunoSEQ multiplex PCR; TCRdb stores in-frame clones only, minus some. The profile shows 45,000 to 50,000 clones, less than 85% of them singletons. This sample's time point: pre-treatment sample, taken before nivolumab and TIL therapy. The tumor samples were excised metastases, mostly pleural nodules or supraclavicular lymph nodes. Tumor harvest preceded PD-1/PD-L1 blockade, followed by nivolumab treatment. Adults with stage 4 NSCLC were enrolled in a phase I trial. There are 15 residues in the CDR3. Germline V lookup: CDR1 SGHTA, CDR2 FQGNSA. V was clipped by 1 base and J by 9 bases; unmatched bases: 7.

The chain recombines TRBV7-2 with TRBJ2-1; TRBD2 matches at 9 bases. The sequence was collected from a person between 25 and 79 years old with non-small cell lung cancer. Material: tumor tissue, obtained at baseline. CDR3 in DNA: TGTGCCAGCAGCTTAGATCCAGCGGGAGGATCTGAGCAGTTCTTC. Its protein product is CASSLDPAGGSEQFF.